This paragraph covers one TCR beta chain sequence. Its target antigen remains unknown. Nothing much larger sits one base from this clone, and base qualities are not available. The CDR3 holds 16 amino acids from the cysteine to the phenylalanine. The entry retains the CDR3 DNA only, 48 bases that are in frame from base 1. Germline trimming amounts to 5 bases on V and 1 base on J, with 5 as the count of junction bases outside the gene matches. The germline V gene gives CDR1 as SNHLY and CDR2 as FYNNEI. Healthy HIV-negative adults with no recently reported acute infections or vaccinations were included as donors. All donors were Caucasian adults living in Nashville, Tennessee, USA. In the unsorted samples, some 94 million PBMCs were counted, and genomic DNA was extracted using the QIAamp DNA Blood Mini kit. Blood was collected by leukapheresis, and PBMCs were isolated by Ficoll-Histopaque density gradient centrifugation and then cryopreserved in liquid nitrogen vapor phase.

The data derive from a study of shared clonotypes between healthy human individuals (dated by TCRdb to 2018 to 2021). With respect to the entire study: The cohort included three men and a couple of women between 18 and 49 years of age. To increase sequencing depth and limit assay-specific biases, TCR repertoire library preparation and sequencing were carried out by different laboratories using diverse techniques. Leukapheresis yielded between about 0.9 and 9.5 billion PBMCs per donor. To estimate repertoire size and how much clonotypes are shared between individuals, the study performed deep sequencing of blood TCR repertoires from about 5 healthy adults.

What the work shows at the level of the full study, not this receptor alone: Based on pairwise subsampling, the degree of clonotype sharing among donors was expected to be affected by sequencing depth. The small number of donors limited the genetic and exposure-history diversity represented. Only blood was sampled, and tissue TCR repertoires likely differ from those in blood.

Using the deep immunoSEQ assay, TCR CDR3 regions were amplified from genomic DNA by multiplex PCR. Extracted genomic DNA from each cell subset was distributed evenly across all wells of several immunoSEQ 96-well plates, and each plate was treated as a replicate. For unsorted PBMC, approximately 300 ng of genomic DNA, equivalent to 30,000 to 35,000 T cell genomes, went into each replicate PCR. Unsorted PBMC genomic DNA was sequenced across ten immunoSEQ deep assay plates. Purified libraries were quantified with a Qubit 3.0 fluorometer, sized on a Bioanalyzer 2100, and re-quantified with the KAPA Library Quantification kit. Every immunoSEQ 96-well plate was sequenced on a separate single-read 150-cycle Illumina NextSeq 550 flow cell. The paper's data handling went like this. Because the immunoSEQ output held only junctional sequences and lacked quality scores, the filtering could not match the filtering applied to full-length reads. Sequences were annotated with PyIR, a Python wrapper for IgBLAST v1.9, using IMGT germline references to assign V/J genes and CDR3. Reads with weak V/J assignments (E-value above 1e-6), missing CDR3, stop codons, out-of-frame junctions, or ambiguous translated residues were removed. A V3J clonotype was defined by an identical inferred V gene, J gene, and CDR3 amino acid sequence. Percentage overlap between repertoires was calculated by dividing the number of shared unique clonotypes by the size of the smaller repertoire. Richness of each repertoire was evaluated using RTK rarefaction, the Chao1 estimator, and Recon v2.1 estimates of unobserved clonotypes. TCRdb took over this immuneACCESS table, retaining in-frame rearrangements with V and J assigned. Such tables are incomplete; in checked studies, under half of the missing clones stem from an unresolved V gene, and the remainder is unexplained. The V and J calls and the clone size are those of that table, but D and trimming were determined from the DNA. The sample includes about 480,000 clones, with 60% to 80% observed a single time. The ten largest clones represent about an eighth of the sample.

Here the chain combines TRBV2 and TRBJ2-2; 9 central nucleotides agree with TRBD1. The origin of this receptor is a woman in her thirties or forties in good health. Some clones in this sample may be carry-over from other donors' samples. Sequenced input: PBMCs. The sequence in DNA is TGTGCCAGCAGTCCCCCGGGACAGGGGAACACCGGGGAGCTGTTTTTT. The translation is CASSPPGQGNTGELFF.